A single sample is the source of the 32 T cell receptor beta chains below, sequenced in a study of post-analysis software for immune sequencing data. General observations from the study: Several TRBV segments were more frequent in patients than controls; TRBV5-6, TRBV5-1 and TRBV20-1 belonged to this group.

For these TCRs, the target antigens are not known. Unique molecular identifiers were present in the TCR beta cDNA libraries. MiXCR, applied by TCRdb to the PCR reads, yields one record per CDR3 protein. The data contain a few hundred thousand distinct CDR3 sequences, around a third of them singletons. Sequenced sample: blood. The receptor source for this set is a girl aged 2 to 17 with multiple sclerosis.

The rearrangement links TRBV27 to TRBJ2-3, with 8 positions matching TRBD2. The CDR3 sequence is 15 residues long. CDR1 is MNHEY, CDR2 SMNVEV, per germline (reference sequence). After removal of 5 bases from V and 2 bases from J, the junction contained 6 bases not matched to a gene. The CDR3 loop is CASSVAGRVTDTQYF. In DNA form, the CDR3 reads TGTGCCAGCAGTGTAGCGGGGAGGGTCACAGATACGCAGTATTTT.

The chain combines TRBV5-1 with TRBJ2-7; D call uncertain. This CDR3 has 14 residues. Per the germline V gene, CDR1 is SGHRS and CDR2 is YFSETQ. The V and J ends lost 1 base and 2 bases respectively, with 10 bases between them. The CDR3 loop reads CASSLNAGAYEQYF. The CDR3 coding sequence is TGCGCCAGCAGCTTGAATGCCGGAGCCTACGAGCAGTACTTC. Filled out from reference TRBV5-1 and TRBJ2-7, the complete variable domain reads KAGVTQTPRYLIKTRGQQVTLSCSPISGHRSVSWYQQTPGQGLQFLFEYFSETQRNKGNFPGRFSGRQFSNSRSEMNVSTLELGDSALYLCASSLNAGAYEQYFGPGTRLTVT.

V usage is TRBV7-2 and J usage is TRBJ2-5; TRBD2 is a possible D gene (6 bases). V was shortened by 5 bases and J by 2 bases, with 18 bases between the two germline ends. Germline lookup yields CDR1 SGHTA and CDR2 FQGNSA. CDR3 length equals 16 residues. CDR3 DNA: TGTGCCAGCAGCCCCTATCCGGGGGTACCACAAGAGACCCAGTACTTC. Protein product: CASSPYPGVPQETQYF.

This chain uses TRBV6-1 with TRBJ2-7, with a possible D match to TRBD1 (6 bases). Germline values: CDR1 MNHNS, CDR2 SASEGT. The CDR3 totals 15 residues. V was clipped by 6 bases and J by 6 bases, with 21 bases between them. CDR3 protein: CASRPPQQTGIEQYF. As DNA, the CDR3 is TGTGCCAGCAGACCGCCTCAGCAGACAGGTATCGAGCAGTACTTC.

This clonotype was found a few times. The chain joins TRBV29-1 to TRBJ2-7; a possible D gene is TRBD2 (5 bases). Germline CDR1 is SQVTM and CDR2 is ANQGSEA. This CDR3 contains 13 residues. Trimming stripped 4 bases from V and 4 bases from J, with 14 bases between. CDR3 bases: TGCAGCGTTGCGCCAGGAGGAAGATACGAGCAGTACTTC. Residues: CSVAPGGRYEQYF.

The rearrangement links TRBV7-9 to TRBJ2-3; TRBD2 is a possible D gene (5 bases). Deletions cut 5 bases from V and 2 bases from J, with 20 bases between. Germline V lookup: CDR1 SEHNR, CDR2 FQNEAQ (reference sequence). CDR3 length equals 17 residues. The CDR3 here is CASSPNQDPRVTDTQYF. The CDR3 coding sequence is TGTGCCAGCAGCCCCAATCAGGACCCGCGGGTCACAGATACGCAGTATTTT. The full variable domain, completed using reference TRBV7-9 and TRBJ2-3, is DTGVSQNPRHKITKRGQNVTFRCDPISEHNRLYWYRQTLGQGPEFLTYFQNEAQLEKSRLLSDRFSAERPKGSFSTLEIQRTEQGDSAMYLCASSPNQDPRVTDTQYFGPGTRLTVL.

J is TRBJ2-2 and V is TRBV12-3 or TRBV12-4; 9 bases map to TRBD1. The J segment lost 1 base and the V segment lost 6 bases, leaving 9 bases of the junction unmatched. CDR3 length equals 17 residues. CDR3 in DNA: TGTGCCAGCAGATGGGACAGGGATCGTCTGAACACCGGGGAGCTGTTTTTT. Encoded protein: CASRWDRDRLNTGELFF.

V is TRBV5-1 and J is TRBJ2-1; D is possibly TRBD2 (6 bases). The CDR3 contains 15 residues. The germline CDR1 and CDR2 sequences are SGHRS and YFSETQ. Trimming stripped 3 bases from V and 6 bases from J, with 16 bases between. The CDR3 DNA reads as TGCGCCAGCAGCTCTGATGGGAGGTTCGGCAATGAGCAGTTCTTC. It encodes CASSSDGRFGNEQFF. Full variable domain (missing parts from reference TRBV5-1 and TRBJ2-1): KAGVTQTPRYLIKTRGQQVTLSCSPISGHRSVSWYQQTPGQGLQFLFEYFSETQRNKGNFPGRFSGRQFSNSRSEMNVSTLELGDSALYLCASSSDGRFGNEQFFGPGTRLTVL.

This clonotype has a handful of counts. This chain joins TRBV20-1 and TRBJ2-5, with 7 bases that match TRBD2. The J call could be wrong; TRBJ2-7 is a better fit for the DNA end. The CDR3 is 13 amino acids. The germline CDR1 and CDR2 sequences are DFQATT and SNEGSKA (reference sequence). The CDR3 nucleotides read TGCAGTGCTAGAGGGCGACTAGCCGCCGAGCAGTACTTC. Translation gives CSARGRLAAEQYF.

J is TRBJ2-1 and V is TRBV7-2; 8 bases align to TRBD2. The CDR3 runs to 16 residues. Trimming removed 4 bases from V and 3 bases from J; junction bases left unmatched: 8. In germline, CDR1 is SGHTA, CDR2 FQGNSA. The CDR3 coding sequence is TGTGCCAGCAGCTCGTCCGGACTAGCTGGCTACAATGAGCAGTTCTTC. Its translation is CASSSSGLAGYNEQFF.

J is TRBJ1-1 and V is TRBV20-1; no clear D. This CDR3 is 15 amino acids long. Trimming removed 4 bases at V and 0 bases at J, with 15 bases between. CDR1 DFQATT and CDR2 SNEGSKA come from the germline V gene (reference sequence). DNA for the CDR3: TGCAGTGCTAAGGGAGCCGGGGAGATGAACACTGAAGCTTTCTTT. This translates into CSAKGAGEMNTEAFF.

J is TRBJ1-2 and V is TRBV10-1; D is unclear. V was shortened by 2 bases and J by 6 bases, with 10 bases between the two germline ends. The CDR3 loop spans 13 amino acids. The germline V gene encodes CDR1 WNHNN and CDR2 SYGVQD (reference sequence). CDR3 nucleotide sequence: TGCGCCAGCAGTGAGACACCTAATGATGGCTACACCTTC. Translating gives CASSETPNDGYTF.

In this sample, this clonotype turned up a few times. The rearrangement links TRBV7-8 to TRBJ2-3; no clear D. V lost 1 base to trimming and J lost 6 bases, with 11 bases between them. This CDR3 comprises 14 residues. CDR1 is SGHVS, CDR2 FQNEAQ, per germline. The CDR3 DNA reads as TGTGCCAGCAGCTTAGGGTCCTTAGCCGATACGCAGTATTTT. It translates to CASSLGSLADTQYF.

The chain couples TRBV29-1 to TRBJ1-2; D uncertain. Germline V gene lookup returns CDR1 SQVTM and CDR2 ANQGSEA. The CDR3 has 11 residues. V dropped 7 bases and J dropped 2 bases, with 8 bases sitting between them. In DNA form, the CDR3 reads TGCAGCGCCCAGTCAAACTATGGCTACACCTTC. It specifies CSAQSNYGYTF.

The DNA for the CDR3 is TGTGCCAGCACTACAGGGTGGACTGAAGCTTTCTTT. Encoded protein: CASTTGWTEAFF. The chain joins TRBV6-2 or TRBV6-3 to TRBJ1-1, with D tentatively TRBD1 (6 bases). CDR3 size: 12 residues. Germline loops: CDR1 MNHEY, CDR2 SVGEGT. V was shortened by 7 bases and J by 5 bases, with 11 bases between the two germline ends.

This clonotype was found a few times. The chain is built from TRBV5-1 and TRBJ2-3; tentative D call: TRBD1 (5 bases). Looked up from germline, CDR1 is SGHRS and CDR2 is YFSETQ. CDR3 length: 17 residues. V lost 4 bases and J lost 5, with 23 bases in between. The CDR3 DNA follows: TGCGCCAGCAGCCCCCTAGGGGTAAAGACGAGTAGAGATACGCAGTATTTT. It specifies CASSPLGVKTSRDTQYF.

This clonotype was seen ten or more times. This chain joins TRBV5-6 and TRBJ1-2; TRBD1 is a possible D gene (6 bases). V dropped 5 bases and J dropped 5 bases, with 10 bases sitting between them. Germline CDR1 SGHDT, CDR2 YYEEEE. The CDR3 has 12 amino acids. This chain's CDR3 is CASSLRGYGYTF. The DNA of the CDR3 is TGTGCCAGCAGTTTGAGGGGGTATGGCTACACCTTC.

The chain carries TRBV5-6 and TRBJ1-5, with 8 bases matching TRBD1. The CDR3 has 15 amino acids. J gave up 7 bases and V 0 bases, and 6 bases lay outside the gene matches. CDR1 and CDR2 (germline): SGHDT, YYEEEE. CDR3 in DNA: TGTGCCAGCAGCTTGGGCGACAGGGGTAACCAGCCCCAGCATTTT. It specifies CASSLGDRGNQPQHF.

The rearrangement joins TRBV12-3 or TRBV12-4 to TRBJ2-5; weak D call: TRBD2 (6 bases). Trimming removed 5 bases at V and 5 bases at J, with 12 bases between. This CDR3 is 13 amino acids long. This CDR3 is CASSTTSPETQYF. For the CDR3, the DNA is TGTGCCAGCAGTACGACTAGTCCGGAGACCCAGTACTTC.

This clonotype was found a few times. In DNA, the CDR3 is TGTGCCAGCAGGTCGAACCCTCGCTCCTACAATGAGCAGTTCTTC. The encoded protein is CASRSNPRSYNEQFF. This rearrangement joins TRBV2 to TRBJ2-1; D is unclear. V dropped 6 bases and J dropped 0 bases, with 12 bases sitting between them. Germline V gives CDR1 SNHLY, CDR2 FYNNEI. The CDR3 contains 15 residues.

This clonotype came up a few times. CDR3 in DNA: TGTGCCAGCAGCGTAGCTGACAGGGGGGCGTACAATGAGCAGTTCTTC. It codes for CASSVADRGAYNEQFF. The chain recombines TRBV9 with TRBJ2-1; 9 bases are a match to TRBD1. This CDR3 spans 16 amino acids. V was pared by 0 bases and J by 4 bases, with 5 bases of the junction left unmatched. CDR1 and CDR2 from the germline V gene are SGDLS and YYNGEE.

This clonotype has more than one count but fewer than ten. The rearrangement uses TRBV6-5 and TRBJ1-1; tentatively, D is TRBD1 (6 bases). The CDR3 extends over 14 amino acids. CDR1 is MNHEY and CDR2 is SVGAGI in the germline V gene. Trimming shortened V by 7 bases and J by 4 bases, and 16 bases separated the two germline ends. In DNA, the CDR3 is TGTGCCAGCAATCCAGGGGCTCTAAGCACTGAAGCTTTCTTT. Its translation is CASNPGALSTEAFF.

V gene TRBV20-1 combines with J gene TRBJ1-1, with 9 bases aligning to TRBD1. The CDR3 extends over 14 amino acids. CDR1 is DFQATT, CDR2 SNEGSKA, per germline (reference sequence). Trimming cost V 5 bases and J 1 base; bases outside gene matches: 5. The CDR3 coding sequence is TGCAGTGCTCGGATACAGGGGGCGAACACTGAAGCTTTCTTT. Encoded protein: CSARIQGANTEAFF.

This clonotype was detected a few times. The chain carries TRBV7-2 and TRBJ2-7, with D perhaps TRBD1 or TRBD2 (5 bases each). Germline CDR1 SGHTA, CDR2 FQGNSA. V lost 5 bases and J 5 bases, leaving 19 bases between the germline ends. The CDR3 spans 15 residues. The CDR3 loop is CASSDGPTVGDEQYF. CDR3 coding DNA: TGTGCCAGCAGCGACGGCCCTACCGTGGGGGACGAGCAGTACTTC.

A few counts support this clonotype. The CDR3 DNA reads TGTGCCAGCAGTTACTCGACGGGGGGGGCTGCCAATGAGCAGTTCTTC. It translates to CASSYSTGGAANEQFF. V usage is TRBV6-5 and J usage is TRBJ2-1; 8 positions agree with TRBD2. Looked up from germline, CDR1 is MNHEY and CDR2 is SVGAGI. The CDR3 contains 16 residues. V lost 0 bases to trimming and J lost 6 bases; unmatched junction nucleotides: 7.

The gene calls are TRBV5-1 and TRBJ2-1; 9 positions match TRBD2. Losses at the gene ends were 6 bases for V and 2 bases for J; bases not matched to a gene: 12. Looked up from germline, CDR1 is SGHRS and CDR2 is YFSETQ. This CDR3 is built from 17 residues. CDR3 bases: TGCGCCAGCAACCGTATAGCGGGGGAATTGGCCTACAATGAGCAGTTCTTC. Residues: CASNRIAGELAYNEQFF.

The chain employs TRBV12-3 or TRBV12-4 and TRBJ2-4, with 7 bases identical to TRBD1. The CDR3 is made up of 13 amino acids. With V trimmed by 5 bases and J by 8 bases, 6 bases remained unmatched. The CDR3 sequence: CASSNTGVDIQYF. The CDR3 DNA follows: TGTGCCAGCAGTAACACAGGGGTGGACATTCAGTACTTC.

The chain couples TRBV9 to TRBJ1-1, with D tentatively TRBD1 (5 bases). CDR1 is SGDLS, CDR2 YYNGEE, per germline. Trimming removed 0 bases from V and 2 bases from J, with 11 bases in between. The CDR3 runs 15 residues. For the CDR3, the DNA is TGTGCCAGCAGCGTAGGACAGTCGGGAAACACTGAAGCTTTCTTT. It translates to CASSVGQSGNTEAFF.

This clonotype was detected ten times or more. The chain couples TRBV5-4 to TRBJ2-1; D is undetermined. The length of the CDR3 is 12 residues. Germline CDR1 SGHNT, CDR2 YYREEE (reference sequence). This CDR3 is CATRSSYNEQFF. The CDR3 bases are TGTGCTACGAGGAGCTCCTACAATGAGCAGTTCTTC.

The chain has TRBV6-6 and TRBJ1-5; TRBD1 aligns across 8 bases. From germline, CDR1 is MNHNY and CDR2 SVGAGI (reference sequence). The junction had 11 bases not matched to a gene; V was cut back by 6 bases and J by 7 bases. This CDR3 has 15 amino acids. This CDR3 is CASRSGQGQGQPQHF. The CDR3 coding sequence is TGTGCCAGCAGATCTGGACAGGGACAAGGGCAGCCCCAGCATTTT.

The chain joins TRBV29-1 to TRBJ1-2; D is possibly TRBD1 (5 bases). This CDR3 has 11 residues. CDR1 SQVTM and CDR2 ANQGSEA come from the germline V gene. Trimming pared 4 bases from V and 6 bases from J, leaving 9 bases between. CDR3 in DNA: TGCAGCGTTGCCGGGGGGGATGGCTACACCTTC. Translated, it gives CSVAGGDGYTF.

The genes are TRBV20-1 and TRBJ1-2; D gene uncertain. CDR1 is DFQATT and CDR2 is SNEGSKA in the germline V gene (reference sequence). Trimming cost V 4 bases and J 0 bases, with 9 bases left between them. The CDR3 totals 13 residues. The CDR3 here is CSANTATNYGYTF. The CDR3 DNA reads as TGCAGTGCTAATACAGCGACTAACTATGGCTACACCTTC.